Below, 23 T cell receptor beta chains from the same sample are listed, as sequenced in a study of CD8 T cells in Susac syndrome. Random hexamers served to reverse transcribe about 0.5 to 1 ug RNA. TCRdb reanalysed the immunoSEQ multiplex PCR reads using MiXCR and keeps one entry per CDR3 protein. The sample has under 200,000 distinct CDR3 sequences, 95% seen once. The sequenced sample consisted of CD8+ T cells from PBMCs. These receptors all stem from a human donor with Susac syndrome.

The chain couples TRBV19 to TRBJ2-7; D remains ambiguous. V was cut by 10 bases and J by 2 bases, with 18 bases left in between. The germline V gene has CDR1 LNHDA and CDR2 SQIVND (reference sequence). The CDR3 totals 14 residues. CDR3 bases: TGTGCCACCGGAGTAACTCAGAGTACCTACGAGCAGTACTTC. Translating gives CATGVTQSTYEQYF.

The chain recombines TRBV18 with TRBJ1-1; D is unresolved. The V and J ends lost 0 bases and 2 bases respectively, with 7 bases between them. The CDR3 spans 14 residues. Germline V gives CDR1 KGHSH, CDR2 LQKENI. CDR3 sequence (DNA): TGTGCCAGCTCACCACCATCGGTAAACACTGAAGCTTTCTTT. This encodes CASSPPSVNTEAFF.

The chain employs TRBV7-6 and TRBJ2-7; 7 bases align to TRBD2. There are 14 residues in the CDR3. Germline-derived CDR1 and CDR2 are SGHVS and FNYEAQ. Trimming at V came to 3 bases and at J to 4 bases, leaving 6 bases not matched to a gene. Here the CDR3 reads CASSFGTKPYEQYF. The CDR3 DNA reads TGTGCCAGCAGCTTCGGGACTAAACCATACGAGCAGTACTTC.

This sequence joins TRBV4-1 and TRBJ1-1; D ambiguous. The V end was cut by 1 base, the J end by 0 bases, with 6 bases between. The germline V gene has CDR1 MGHRA and CDR2 YSYEKL. The CDR3 consists of 14 residues. In DNA, the CDR3 is TGCGCCAGCAGCCAAGTTCTCCTGAACACTGAAGCTTTCTTT. This translates into CASSQVLLNTEAFF.

The count of this clonotype is one. This chain joins TRBV30 and TRBJ1-1; no clear D gene. Germline assignment: CDR1 GTSNPN and CDR2 SVGIG (reference sequence). Trimming left V 2 bases short and J 1 base short, with 11 bases between. The length of the CDR3 is 14 residues. The chain's CDR3 is CAWSFPGRNTEAFF. Here the CDR3 DNA reads TGTGCCTGGAGTTTCCCTGGACGGAACACTGAAGCTTTCTTT. Looking up the rest from reference TRBV30 and TRBJ1-1 gives the full variable domain: SQTIHQWPATLVQPVGSPLSLECTVEGTSNPNLYWYRQAAGRGLQLLFYSVGIGQISSEVPQNLSASRPQDRQFILSSKKLLLSDSGFYLCAWSFPGRNTEAFFGQGTRLTVV.

The J gene is TRBJ2-7, the V gene TRBV6-5; 8 bases fit TRBD2. The CDR3 consists of 19 residues. V trimming: 4 bases; J trimming: 2 bases; junction bases outside the gene matches: 19. Germline loops: CDR1 MNHEY, CDR2 SVGAGI. This chain's CDR3 is CASSSFRLAHDTLPYEQYF. CDR3 DNA: TGTGCCAGCAGTTCCTTTAGACTAGCGCATGATACATTACCCTACGAGCAGTACTTC.

The gene calls are TRBV5-4 and TRBJ1-1; D remains ambiguous. The CDR3 runs 13 residues. Germline CDR1 reads SGHNT; CDR2 reads YYREEE (reference sequence). Trimming took 3 bases from V and 0 from J, leaving 6 bases between them. Here the CDR3 reads CASSYIMNTEAFF. The DNA for the CDR3 is TGTGCCAGCAGCTATATAATGAACACTGAAGCTTTCTTT.

This sequence joins TRBV4-1 and TRBJ2-6; no definite D call. V gave up 2 bases and J gave up 0 bases, with 8 bases separating them. The CDR3 extends over 16 amino acids. Germline lookup yields CDR1 MGHRA and CDR2 YSYEKL. The CDR3 DNA follows: TGCGCCAGCAGCCAATACGACAACTCTGGGGCCAACGTCCTGACTTTC. As protein: CASSQYDNSGANVLTF.

Here the CDR3 reads CASSHTLDRAYEQYF. The CDR3, as DNA: TGTGCCAGCAGCCACACCCTTGACAGAGCCTACGAGCAGTACTTC. The chain couples TRBV5-6 to TRBJ2-7; the D gene is possibly TRBD1 (5 bases). V shed 4 bases and J shed 2 bases, with 16 bases lying between them. The CDR3 runs 15 residues. CDR1 and CDR2 (germline): SGHDT, YYEEEE. The variable domain in full, completed from reference TRBV5-6 and TRBJ2-7, reads DAGVTQSPTHLIKTRGQQVTLRCSPKSGHDTVSWYQQALGQGPQFIFQYYEEEERQRGNFPDRFSGHQFPNYSSELNVNALLLGDSALYLCASSHTLDRAYEQYFGPGTRLTVT.

V and J are TRBV4-1 and TRBJ2-1; 9 bases line up with TRBD1. This CDR3 has 14 amino acids. Per the germline V gene, CDR1 is MGHRA and CDR2 is YSYEKL. Trimming removed 3 bases from V and 7 bases from J; junction bases left unmatched: 4. The CDR3 DNA is TGCGCCAGCAGCCAGGGGACAGGGAGTAATGAGCAGTTCTTC. Translation gives CASSQGTGSNEQFF.

The chain joins TRBV20-1 to TRBJ1-2, with a weak D call TRBD1 (6 bases). CDR1 and CDR2 (germline): DFQATT, SNEGSKA (reference sequence). CDR3 length: 13 amino acids. Trimming removed 5 bases from V and 6 bases from J, with 16 bases in between. This CDR3 reads CSAGNGQKNGYTF. As DNA, the CDR3 is TGCAGTGCTGGGAATGGACAGAAAAATGGCTACACCTTC.

The rearrangement uses TRBV5-1 and TRBJ2-3; 7 positions match TRBD2. CDR1 is SGHRS and CDR2 is YFSETQ in the germline V gene. The CDR3 runs 15 residues. V gave up 0 bases and J gave up 2 bases; unmatched junction bases: 3. CDR3: CASSLVAGDTDTQYF. Here the CDR3 DNA reads TGCGCCAGCAGCTTGGTGGCGGGGGACACAGATACGCAGTATTTT.

The chain employs TRBV3-1 and TRBJ2-3; D possibly uses TRBD1 or TRBD2 (6 bases each). CDR3 length: 18 amino acids. The V end lost 0 bases, the J end lost 3 bases, and 19 bases lay between the germline ends. CDR1 and CDR2 from the germline V gene are LGHDT and YNNKEL (reference sequence). CDR3 loop: CASSQDWGLTGATDTQYF. CDR3 DNA sequence: TGTGCCAGCAGCCAAGACTGGGGGCTGACGGGGGCAACAGATACGCAGTATTTT.

The V call is TRBV15, the J call TRBJ2-7; 8 bases agree with TRBD2. This CDR3 contains 15 residues. Per the germline V gene, CDR1 is LNHNV and CDR2 is YYDKDF (reference sequence). The V gene end was trimmed by 5 bases and the J gene end by 2 bases; junction bases not matched to a gene: 8. The CDR3, as DNA: TGTGCCACCAGCCCCTTAGCGGGACTCACCTACGAGCAGTACTTC. It translates to CATSPLAGLTYEQYF. Using reference TRBV15 and TRBJ2-7 for the parts outside the CDR3, the full variable domain is DAMVIQNPRYQVTQFGKPVTLSCSQTLNHNVMYWYQQKSSQAPKLLFHYYDKDFNNEADTPDNFQSRRPNTSFCFLDIRSPGLGDTAMYLCATSPLAGLTYEQYFGPGTRLTVT.

The chain has TRBV2 and TRBJ2-1, with TRBD2 matching 13 bases. CDR3 length equals 14 residues. The V gene's germline CDR1 is SNHLY and CDR2 FYNNEI. Trimming took 9 bases from V and 5 from J; bases not matched to a gene: 4. The CDR3 protein is CAREGLAGNNEQFF. The CDR3 DNA is TGTGCCAGGGAGGGACTAGCGGGGAACAATGAGCAGTTCTTC.

The chain employs TRBV2 and TRBJ2-1; 13 bases map to TRBD2. The CDR3 is made up of 15 amino acids. The V gene end was trimmed by 3 bases and the J gene end by 6 bases; junction bases not matched to a gene: 2. Germline V gives CDR1 SNHLY, CDR2 FYNNEI. The CDR3 reads CASSDTSGRANEQFF. The CDR3 DNA sequence: TGTGCCAGCAGTGATACTAGCGGGAGGGCCAATGAGCAGTTCTTC.

V gene TRBV28 combines with J gene TRBJ1-1; D is unresolved. Between the trimmed V and J ends, which lost 5 bases and 8 bases, there was a span of 9 bases. This CDR3 spans 11 amino acids. Germline values: CDR1 MDHEN, CDR2 SYDVKM. The CDR3 DNA follows: TGTGCCAGCAGTCTCCGAAACGAAGCTTTCTTT. Its protein is CASSLRNEAFF.

The chain joins TRBV4-2 to TRBJ1-1; D remains ambiguous. V lost 2 bases, J lost 1 base, and 8 bases lay in between. CDR3 length: 14 residues. Germline loops: CDR1 LGHNA, CDR2 YNFKEQ. The CDR3 protein is CASSQTIGNTEAFF. CDR3 coding DNA: TGTGCCAGCAGCCAAACCATAGGGAACACTGAAGCTTTCTTT.

The chain has TRBV12-3 or TRBV12-4 and TRBJ1-1; D gene ambiguous. V was trimmed by 3 bases and J by 7 bases, leaving 6 bases between them. The CDR3 spans 11 residues. The CDR3 is CASSLLGEAFF. CDR3 DNA: TGTGCCAGCAGTTTGCTTGGTGAAGCTTTCTTT.

This chain joins TRBV19 and TRBJ2-7; TRBD1 aligns across 7 bases. V was pared by 0 bases and J by 6 bases, with 8 bases of the junction left unmatched. The CDR3 loop spans 15 amino acids. Germline CDR1 LNHDA, CDR2 SQIVND (reference sequence). Here the CDR3 reads CASSIESPGGSEQYF. CDR3 coding DNA: TGTGCCAGTAGTATAGAGTCTCCAGGGGGAAGCGAGCAGTACTTC.

The V gene is TRBV7-9, the J gene TRBJ1-1; D is unclear. V dropped 6 bases and J dropped 0 bases, with 11 bases sitting between them. The CDR3 is 14 amino acids. Looked up from germline, CDR1 is SEHNR and CDR2 is FQNEAQ (reference sequence). CDR3 DNA sequence: TGTGCCAGCAGTCAACGAGGCGTGAACACTGAAGCTTTCTTT. This gives the protein CASSQRGVNTEAFF.

J is TRBJ2-1 and V is TRBV20-1; 7 nucleotides match TRBD1. The CDR3 runs to 14 residues. Germline V gene sequence: CDR1 DFQATT, CDR2 SNEGSKA (reference sequence). V lost 0 bases, J lost 3 bases, and 2 bases stayed unmatched. The CDR3 protein is CSARDSGGYNEQFF. The CDR3 coding sequence is TGCAGTGCTAGAGATTCAGGGGGCTACAATGAGCAGTTCTTC.

The chain combines TRBV6-5 with TRBJ1-2; 7 nucleotides align to TRBD1. The ends lost 5 bases at V and 1 base at J; junction bases unmatched: 7. Germline V CDR1 and CDR2: MNHEY, SVGAGI. CDR3 length: 15 amino acids. CDR3 DNA: TGTGCCAGCAGTCCGGTCGGGACAGTTAACTATGGCTACACCTTC. This gives the protein CASSPVGTVNYGYTF.